The 12 T cell receptor beta chains presented below share a single source sample, sequenced in a study of cytomegalovirus exposure and HLA in healthy donors. It was with 60 Vbeta and 13 Jbeta primers that the PCR ran. Only in-frame clones appear in the TCRdb table, and some are missing; sequencing was by immunoSEQ multiplex PCR. The sample has roughly 130,000 clones, more than 80% seen once. The sample consisted of PBMCs. All receptors come from a male donor in good health and CMV-seronegative.

This clone came up a few times. The chain carries TRBV2 and TRBJ2-1; TRBD2 matches 8 bases. There are 16 residues in the CDR3. Germline V gives CDR1 SNHLY, CDR2 FYNNEI. V dropped 6 bases and J dropped 4; count of bases not matched to a gene: 11. In DNA, the CDR3 is TGTGCCAGCAGGACCTTAGCGGGACCGACTTACAATGAGCAGTTCTTC. It yields the protein CASRTLAGPTYNEQFF.

The CDR3 here is CSARGQGEAFF. The DNA for the CDR3 is TGCAGTGCTAGGGGACAGGGTGAAGCTTTCTTT. The chain couples TRBV20-1 to TRBJ1-1, with 9 nucleotides matching TRBD1. CDR1 and CDR2 from the germline V gene are DFQATT and SNEGSKA (reference sequence). The CDR3 sequence is 11 residues long. Trimming removed 3 bases from V and 7 bases from J; junction bases left unmatched: 0.

The rearrangement joins TRBV5-1 to TRBJ2-2; D is undetermined. CDR1 and CDR2 from the germline V gene are SGHRS and YFSETQ. CDR3 length equals 15 residues. V dropped 1 base and J dropped 0 bases, with 7 bases sitting between them. CDR3 coding DNA: TGCGCCAGCAGCTTGCATCCCACGAACACCGGGGAGCTGTTTTTT. It yields the protein CASSLHPTNTGELFF. The full variable domain, rest sourced from reference TRBV5-1 and TRBJ2-2, is KAGVTQTPRYLIKTRGQQVTLSCSPISGHRSVSWYQQTPGQGLQFLFEYFSETQRNKGNFPGRFSGRQFSNSRSEMNVSTLELGDSALYLCASSLHPTNTGELFFGEGSRLTVL.

The V and J genes are TRBV6-4 and TRBJ2-3, with TRBD2 matching over 11 bases. Germline V gives CDR1 MRHNA, CDR2 SNTAGT. The CDR3 spans 16 residues. With 3 bases clipped from V and 5 bases from J, the junction kept 7 bases outside the gene matches. This CDR3 reads CASSESLAGGVDTQYF. The CDR3 nucleotides read TGTGCCAGCAGTGAGAGTCTAGCGGGAGGTGTAGATACGCAGTATTTT.

This chain joins TRBV7-9 and TRBJ2-5; possibly TRBD1 for D (5 bases). Germline lookup yields CDR1 SEHNR and CDR2 FQNEAQ (reference sequence). Between the trimmed V and J ends, which lost 7 bases and 4 bases, there was a span of 13 bases. This CDR3 has 13 residues. The CDR3 loop is CASTEGVVETQYF. The DNA of the CDR3 is TGTGCCAGCACCGAAGGGGTGGTAGAGACCCAGTACTTC. The full variable domain, with the rest looked up from reference TRBV7-9 and TRBJ2-5, is DTGVSQNPRHKITKRGQNVTFRCDPISEHNRLYWYRQTLGQGPEFLTYFQNEAQLEKSRLLSDRFSAERPKGSFSTLEIQRTEQGDSAMYLCASTEGVVETQYFGPGTRLLVL.

The rearrangement uses TRBV7-8 and TRBJ1-5; D gene ambiguous. Germline V lookup: CDR1 SGHVS, CDR2 FQNEAQ. CDR3 size: 12 residues. V was shortened by 1 base and J by 6 bases, with 4 bases between the two germline ends. The CDR3 sequence: CASSLGGQPQHF. For the CDR3, the DNA is TGTGCCAGCAGCTTAGGCGGTCAGCCCCAGCATTTT.

This chain joins TRBV25-1 and TRBJ1-2; tentative D call: TRBD1 (5 bases). V was clipped by 4 bases and J by 4 bases, with 10 bases between them. CDR3 size: 13 residues. The germline CDR1 and CDR2 sequences are MGHDK and SYGVNS. In DNA form, the CDR3 reads TGTGCCAGCAGTGGGGGCAGCTCCTATGGCTACACCTTC. It encodes CASSGGSSYGYTF.

J is TRBJ2-1 and V is TRBV6-5; D possibly corresponds to TRBD2 (6 bases). Germline V lookup: CDR1 MNHEY, CDR2 SVGAGI. V dropped 6 bases and J dropped 4 bases, with 16 bases sitting between them. The CDR3 loop spans 15 amino acids. CDR3 in amino acids: CASSHRGLVYNEQFF. The DNA for the CDR3 is TGTGCCAGCAGCCATAGGGGACTGGTATACAATGAGCAGTTCTTC.

V gene TRBV7-2 combines with J gene TRBJ1-6; D unresolved. Looked up from germline, CDR1 is SGHTA and CDR2 is FQGNSA. V lost 1 base to trimming and J lost 9 bases, with 10 bases between them. The CDR3 extends over 14 amino acids. The CDR3 DNA is TGTGCCAGCAGCTTAGTTCAGGAAATTTCACCCCTCCACTTT. Protein product: CASSLVQEISPLHF. Based on the CDR3 plus reference TRBV7-2 and TRBJ1-6, the full variable domain is GAGVSQSPSNKVTEKGKDVELRCDPISGHTALYWYRQSLGQGLEFLIYFQGNSAPDKSGLPSDRFSAERTGGSVSTLTIQRTQQEDSAVYLCASSLVQEISPLHFGNGTRLTVT.

This CDR3 reads CASSLGQAVTGELFF. In DNA form, the CDR3 reads TGTGCCAGTAGTCTGGGACAGGCTGTCACCGGGGAGCTGTTTTTT. The chain couples TRBV19 to TRBJ2-2, with 8 bases lining up with TRBD1. Losses at the gene ends were 5 bases for V and 4 bases for J; bases not matched to a gene: 6. Germline CDR1 LNHDA, CDR2 SQIVND (reference sequence). This CDR3 is 15 amino acids long.

In its sample, this clone was seen once. The V call is TRBV4-1, the J call TRBJ2-5; D is perhaps TRBD2 (6 bases). This CDR3 has 15 amino acids. The V end was cut by 3 bases, the J end by 4 bases, with 15 bases between. Germline V gene data show CDR1 as MGHRA and CDR2 as YSYEKL. As DNA, the CDR3 is TGCGCCAGCAGCCATGGTAAGGAGGGCCCAGAGACCCAGTACTTC. This translates into CASSHGKEGPETQYF.

This clone has a handful of counts. The chain joins TRBV7-9 to TRBJ1-2; tentatively, D is TRBD1 (6 bases). CDR1 is SEHNR and CDR2 is FQNEAQ in the germline V gene (reference sequence). The CDR3 loop spans 15 amino acids. V lost 5 bases and J lost 4, with 17 bases in between. CDR3 loop: CASSRRQEWIYGYTF. CDR3 DNA: TGTGCCAGCAGCCGCAGACAGGAGTGGATCTATGGCTACACCTTC.